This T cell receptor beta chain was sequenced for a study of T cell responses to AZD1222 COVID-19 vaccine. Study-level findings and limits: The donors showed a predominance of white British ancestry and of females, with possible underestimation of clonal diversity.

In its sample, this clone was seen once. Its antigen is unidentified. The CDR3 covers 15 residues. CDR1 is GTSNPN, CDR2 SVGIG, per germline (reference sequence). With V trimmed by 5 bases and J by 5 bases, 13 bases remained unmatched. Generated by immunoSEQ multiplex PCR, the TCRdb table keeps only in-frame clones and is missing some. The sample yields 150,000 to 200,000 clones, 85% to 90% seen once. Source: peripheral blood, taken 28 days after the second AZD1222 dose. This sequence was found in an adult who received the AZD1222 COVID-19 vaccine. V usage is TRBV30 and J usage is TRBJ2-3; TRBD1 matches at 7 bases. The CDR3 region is CAWGRGGGVGDTQYF. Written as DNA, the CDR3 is TGTGCCTGGGGGCGAGGGGGCGGTGTGGGAGATACGCAGTATTTT.